What follows are 26 T cell receptor beta chains derived from one specimen sequenced in a study of response to subunit inactivated influenza vaccine. From the RT-PCR reads, TCRdb called clonotypes with MiXCR, one entry per CDR3 protein. The sample carries around 470,000 distinct CDR3 sequences, about 7.2% recorded once. The material was PBMCs from blood, obtained less than 30 months after vaccination. The receptor set was obtained from a man between 50 and 75 years old who received an inactivated influenza vaccine.

The V and J genes are TRBV7-9 and TRBJ1-2; no clear D gene. Germline V gene sequence: CDR1 SEHNR, CDR2 FQNEAQ (reference sequence). With 4 bases removed from V and 4 bases from J, the gap between germline ends came to 13 bases. CDR3 length: 14 amino acids. CDR3 sequence: CASSYGPSSYGYTF. DNA of the CDR3: TGTGCCAGCAGCTACGGCCCAAGTAGCTATGGCTACACCTTC.

This clonotype appeared a few times. The genes are TRBV7-6 and TRBJ2-5; D remains unclear. Trimming removed 2 bases from V and 4 bases from J, with 5 bases in between. Germline values: CDR1 SGHVS, CDR2 FNYEAQ. The CDR3 spans 12 residues. The CDR3 loop is CASSLWRETQYF. Written as DNA, the CDR3 is TGTGCCAGCAGCTTATGGAGAGAGACCCAGTACTTC.

A few counts support this clonotype. The chain combines TRBV5-1 with TRBJ2-5; TRBD2 might be the D (6 bases). Trimming took 0 bases from V and 5 from J, leaving 17 bases between them. CDR3 size: 16 residues. Germline CDR1 and CDR2: SGHRS and YFSETQ. The CDR3 DNA is TGCGCCAGCAGCTTGGCCCTGACTAGTATGAGGGAGACCCAGTACTTC. Translating it yields CASSLALTSMRETQYF.

This clonotype has more than one count but fewer than ten. The chain recombines TRBV29-1 with TRBJ2-1, with D possibly being TRBD1 or TRBD2 (5 bases each). This CDR3 is built from 16 residues. Per germline, CDR1 SQVTM and CDR2 ANQGSEA. V was trimmed by 5 bases and J by 8 bases, leaving 25 bases between them. The CDR3 bases are TGCAGCGTTTACCCGGACCGAGGGGTACAGGCGTATGAGCAGTTCTTC. It specifies CSVYPDRGVQAYEQFF.

This clonotype was seen repeatedly, ten times or more. The genes are TRBV5-1 and TRBJ2-1, with 12 nucleotides matching TRBD1. Looked up from germline, CDR1 is SGHRS and CDR2 is YFSETQ. The V segment lost 6 bases and the J segment 0 bases; nucleotides outside the gene matches: 10. The CDR3 loop spans 18 amino acids. CDR3 DNA sequence: TGCGCCAGCATGGGACAGGGGGCTTCCCGGTTCTCCTACAATGAGCAGTTCTTC. It is translated as CASMGQGASRFSYNEQFF.

This clonotype was seen only a few times. This sequence joins TRBV27 and TRBJ2-5; 7 bases align to TRBD2. The length of the CDR3 is 14 residues. The V and J ends lost 7 bases and 2 bases, in that order; junction bases with no gene match: 7. CDR1 MNHEY and CDR2 SMNVEV come from the germline V gene (reference sequence). The CDR3 DNA sequence: TGTGCCAGCAAGTTAGCGGGTCTTCAAGAGACCCAGTACTTC. It specifies CASKLAGLQETQYF.

The chain recombines TRBV6-2 or TRBV6-3 with TRBJ1-1; D possibly corresponds to TRBD1 (5 bases). This CDR3 contains 12 residues. V was trimmed by 7 bases and J by 10 bases, leaving 16 bases between them. Germline CDR1 is MNHEY and CDR2 is SVGEGT. CDR3 bases: TGTGCCAGCATCTCACCCGGGACGGGAGCTTTCTTT. Translating gives CASISPGTGAFF.

This clonotype was counted a few times. The genes are TRBV28 and TRBJ2-4; the D gene is possibly TRBD2 (5 bases). The V and J ends lost 5 bases and 8 bases respectively, with 13 bases between them. CDR1 MDHEN and CDR2 SYDVKM come from the germline V gene. There are 13 residues in the CDR3. The CDR3 sequence: CASSPRTRDIQYF. The CDR3 bases are TGTGCCAGCAGTCCTCGGACGAGGGACATTCAGTACTTC.

The CDR3 DNA follows: TGTGCCAGCAGCGCCCGGCAGGCCATCTATGGCTACACCTTC. As protein: CASSARQAIYGYTF. The chain employs TRBV6-1 and TRBJ1-2, with D unclear. Trimming took 6 bases from V and 4 from J, leaving 15 bases between them. The CDR3 sequence is 14 residues long. Germline V gene data show CDR1 as MNHNS and CDR2 as SASEGT.

V is TRBV12-3 or TRBV12-4 and J is TRBJ1-1; TRBD1 matches at 10 bases. V shed 5 bases, J shed 5 bases, and the junction held 5 bases outside the gene matches. The CDR3 length is 14 residues. Here the CDR3 DNA reads TGTGCCAGCAGTAGACAGGGGGCGTTGACTGAAGCTTTCTTT. The encoded protein is CASSRQGALTEAFF.

This clonotype was seen at least ten times. The genes are TRBV29-1 and TRBJ2-7, with TRBD2 as a possible D gene (6 bases). With 1 base removed from V and 0 bases from J, the gap between germline ends came to 10 bases. Germline V CDR1 and CDR2: SQVTM, ANQGSEA. This CDR3 region has 14 residues. Written as DNA, the CDR3 is TGCAGCGTTGAAGGACTAGGAAACTCCTACGAGCAGTACTTC. Protein sequence: CSVEGLGNSYEQYF.

At least ten counts were recorded for this clonotype. The chain couples TRBV15 to TRBJ2-5; 10 bases are a match to TRBD2. Germline CDR1 reads LNHNV; CDR2 reads YYDKDF (reference sequence). The V and J ends lost 0 bases and 6 bases, in that order; junction bases with no gene match: 13. This CDR3 spans 18 amino acids. Written as DNA, the CDR3 is TGTGCCACCAGCAGAGATATAGCGGGGGGAAGCTCGATAAAGACCCAGTACTTC. It yields the protein CATSRDIAGGSSIKTQYF.

The V gene is TRBV5-1, the J gene TRBJ1-1; weak D call: TRBD1 (6 bases). There are 13 residues in the CDR3. V was shortened by 5 bases and J by 1 base, with 9 bases between the two germline ends. Germline V gives CDR1 SGHRS, CDR2 YFSETQ. Here the CDR3 reads CASRRQENTEAFF. The CDR3 DNA follows: TGCGCCAGCAGGCGACAGGAGAACACTGAAGCTTTCTTT.

This clonotype was seen at least ten times. The chain recombines TRBV12-3 or TRBV12-4 with TRBJ1-3; TRBD1 matches 7 bases. The CDR3 has 15 amino acids. Unmatched junction bases numbered 6, after V lost 6 bases and J lost 1 base. The CDR3 is CASSRQGSSGNTIYF. The CDR3 region has the DNA TGTGCCAGCAGCAGACAGGGAAGTTCTGGAAACACCATATATTTT.

This chain uses TRBV5-4 with TRBJ2-1, with TRBD2 matching over 11 bases. The CDR3 is made up of 17 amino acids. Trimming removed 3 bases from V and 4 bases from J; junction bases left unmatched: 9. Germline V gives CDR1 SGHNT, CDR2 YYREEE (reference sequence). CDR3 in amino acids: CASSYKLAGDRYNEQFF. In DNA, the CDR3 is TGTGCCAGCAGCTATAAACTAGCGGGAGACAGGTACAATGAGCAGTTCTTC.

The V and J genes are TRBV27 and TRBJ1-4, with D possibly matching TRBD1 (5 bases). V was shortened by 6 bases and J by 8 bases, with 16 bases between the two germline ends. This CDR3 is 14 amino acids long. Germline values: CDR1 MNHEY, CDR2 SMNVEV (reference sequence). Here the CDR3 DNA reads TGTGCCAGCAGACCCCGGGGGGGTGAGGAAAAACTGTTTTTT. This sequence encodes CASRPRGGEEKLFF.

The chain joins TRBV30 to TRBJ2-1; D not resolved. The V and J ends lost 4 bases and 0 bases respectively, with 7 bases between them. There are 13 residues in the CDR3. The germline V gene encodes CDR1 GTSNPN and CDR2 SVGIG (reference sequence). This chain's CDR3 is CAWMRSSYNEQFF. As DNA, the CDR3 is TGTGCCTGGATGCGGAGCTCCTACAATGAGCAGTTCTTC.

The table lists this clonotype with many counts. The chain combines TRBV28 with TRBJ2-1; possible D gene TRBD1, 6 bases. The CDR3 sequence is 13 residues long. The germline V gene encodes CDR1 MDHEN and CDR2 SYDVKM. Trimming stripped 8 bases from V and 8 bases from J, with 16 bases between. The CDR3 region is CASSLVQGYEQFF. The CDR3 DNA reads as TGTGCCAGCTCGCTCGTACAGGGCTATGAGCAGTTCTTC.

The CDR3 nucleotides are TGTGCCAGCAGCTTATATCGTAGCGGGGGAGAGCAGTACTTC. Protein product: CASSLYRSGGEQYF. This sequence joins TRBV7-6 and TRBJ2-7; TRBD2 matches at 9 bases. Germline CDR1 is SGHVS and CDR2 is FNYEAQ. The CDR3 runs 14 residues. With 2 bases clipped from V and 7 bases from J, the junction kept 6 bases outside the gene matches.

This clonotype has more than one count but fewer than ten. This rearrangement joins TRBV20-1 to TRBJ2-1; D unclear. Trimming stripped 0 bases from V and 10 bases from J, with 10 bases between. The CDR3 sequence is 12 residues long. The V gene's germline CDR1 is DFQATT and CDR2 SNEGSKA (reference sequence). DNA for the CDR3: TGCAGTGCTAGAGAACGTGGGCGAGAGCAGTTCTTC. Its protein is CSARERGREQFF.

This chain connects TRBV5-1 to TRBJ2-3, with D possibly matching TRBD1 (6 bases). Deletions cut 3 bases from V and 0 bases from J, with 11 bases between. The CDR3 is 15 residues long. Germline V gene sequence: CDR1 SGHRS, CDR2 YFSETQ. The CDR3 region is CASSSGQTSTDTQYF. CDR3 nucleotide sequence: TGCGCCAGCAGCTCCGGACAGACCAGCACAGATACGCAGTATTTT.

This clonotype was observed a few times. This chain connects TRBV7-9 to TRBJ2-2, with 11 bases identical to TRBD1. Trimming removed 5 bases from V and 3 bases from J; junction bases left unmatched: 2. The length of the CDR3 is 15 residues. Germline-derived CDR1 and CDR2 are SEHNR and FQNEAQ (reference sequence). The CDR3 nucleotides read TGTGCCAGCAGCCGGACAGGGGGCGACACCGGGGAGCTGTTTTTT. Translating gives CASSRTGGDTGELFF.

The chain has TRBV20-1 and TRBJ2-2; TRBD2 aligns across 7 bases. The CDR3 is 13 residues long. Trimming cost V 8 bases and J 7 bases; bases outside gene matches: 10. CDR1 DFQATT and CDR2 SNEGSKA come from the germline V gene (reference sequence). The chain's CDR3 is CSTLTSSGGELFF. The CDR3 region has the DNA TGCAGTACCCTGACTAGCAGTGGCGGGGAGCTGTTTTTT.

This chain connects TRBV5-5 to TRBJ1-2; D unresolved. Germline V gene data show CDR1 as SGHKS and CDR2 as YYEKEE (reference sequence). V lost 0 bases, J lost 1 base, and 7 bases lay in between. This CDR3 comprises 14 residues. CDR3 in DNA: TGTGCCAGCAGCTTGGCCGGACTTAACTATGGCTACACCTTC. The encoded protein is CASSLAGLNYGYTF. Based on the CDR3 plus reference TRBV5-5 and TRBJ1-2, the full variable domain is DAGVTQSPTHLIKTRGQQVTLRCSPISGHKSVSWYQQVLGQGPQFIFQYYEKEERGRGNFPDRFSARQFPNYSSELNVNALLLGDSALYLCASSLAGLNYGYTFGSGTRLTVV.

This clonotype turned up a few times. The chain is built from TRBV20-1 and TRBJ2-2; D is uncertain. The germline V gene has CDR1 DFQATT and CDR2 SNEGSKA (reference sequence). Trimming removed 0 bases at V and 0 bases at J, with 5 bases between. The CDR3 is 14 residues long. The CDR3 nucleotides are TGCAGTGCTAGAGACAGCACGAACACCGGGGAGCTGTTTTTT. This codes for CSARDSTNTGELFF.

The table lists this clonotype with many counts. The gene calls are TRBV29-1 and TRBJ2-7, with 7 bases identical to TRBD2. The V segment lost 4 bases and the J segment 0 bases; nucleotides outside the gene matches: 0. CDR1 and CDR2 (germline): SQVTM, ANQGSEA. The CDR3 sequence is 12 residues long. This CDR3 reads CSVGLASYEQYF. The CDR3 DNA follows: TGCAGCGTTGGACTAGCCTCCTACGAGCAGTACTTC.